The 18 T cell receptor beta chains listed next were all sequenced from one sample in a study of blood T cell repertoires in COVID-19. The repertoire was sequenced with immunoSEQ multiplex PCR; TCRdb's copy has only in-frame clones and lacks some. The sample records 280,000 or so clones, approximately 85% being singletons. Sequencing was performed on peripheral blood. These receptors were collected from a young man with active or convalescent COVID-19.

The CDR3, as DNA: TGTGCCAGTAGTGCGTTCCCGGGACAGGGGCCCAATCAGCCCCAGCATTTT. Amino acid sequence: CASSAFPGQGPNQPQHF. The V gene is TRBV19, the J gene TRBJ1-5; 10 nucleotides agree with TRBD1. This CDR3 has 17 residues. The V segment lost 5 bases and the J segment 3 bases; nucleotides outside the gene matches: 10. Germline V gene data show CDR1 as LNHDA and CDR2 as SQIVND (reference sequence).

The V call is TRBV18, the J call TRBJ1-5; D is undetermined. CDR1 is KGHSH, CDR2 LQKENI, per germline. V was pared by 6 bases and J by 0 bases, with 15 bases between. This CDR3 is 16 amino acids long. CDR3 sequence: CASSPPGPDSNQPQHF. The CDR3 bases are TGTGCCAGCTCCCCCCCAGGTCCCGATAGCAATCAGCCCCAGCATTTT. The entire variable domain, with the rest obtained from reference TRBV18 and TRBJ1-5, is as follows: NAGVMQNPRHLVRRRGQEARLRCSPMKGHSHVYWYRQLPEEGLKFMVYLQKENIIDESGMPKERFSAEFPKEGPSILRIQQVVRGDSAAYFCASSPPGPDSNQPQHFGDGTRLSIL.

This chain links TRBV5-1 with TRBJ2-1; D not resolved. The length of the CDR3 is 12 residues. The germline V and J ends were trimmed by 0 bases and 6 bases, with 4 bases remaining between them. In germline, CDR1 is SGHRS, CDR2 YFSETQ. This chain's CDR3 is CASSLGANEQFF. CDR3 bases: TGCGCCAGCAGCTTGGGCGCCAATGAGCAGTTCTTC.

The chain is built from TRBV9 and TRBJ2-2, with 8 bases lining up with TRBD1. Germline CDR1 is SGDLS and CDR2 is YYNGEE. This CDR3 is built from 14 residues. With 2 bases clipped from V and 4 bases from J, the junction kept 1 base outside the gene matches. CDR3 protein: CASSVGQGTGELFF. The DNA for the CDR3 is TGTGCCAGCAGCGTCGGACAGGGCACCGGGGAGCTGTTTTTT.

The chain couples TRBV6-5 to TRBJ1-2; no firm D call. Trimming left V 6 bases short and J 6 bases short, with 20 bases between. This CDR3 has 15 residues. Looked up from germline, CDR1 is MNHEY and CDR2 is SVGAGI. The chain's CDR3 is CASRNRESRVHGYTF. CDR3 DNA sequence: TGTGCCAGCAGGAACCGGGAGAGCAGAGTACATGGCTACACCTTC.

Only a few counts were recorded for this clone. The chain combines TRBV15 with TRBJ1-5; weak D call: TRBD1 (5 bases). The CDR3 has 19 amino acids. V lost 4 bases to trimming and J lost 4 bases, with 26 bases between them. Germline-derived CDR1 and CDR2 are LNHNV and YYDKDF (reference sequence). Here the CDR3 DNA reads TGTGCCACCAGCATAGGAAGGACCGTACTGGGGGGAGGGAATCAGCCCCAGCATTTT. The encoded protein is CATSIGRTVLGGGNQPQHF.

In the case of this clone: Other nucleotide sequences in the sample specify the same CDR3. The rearrangement links TRBV15 to TRBJ2-7; no clear D. CDR3 length: 15 residues. V lost 0 bases to trimming and J lost 4 bases, with 13 bases between them. CDR1 LNHNV and CDR2 YYDKDF come from the germline V gene (reference sequence). The CDR3 protein is CATSRDLAGSYEQYF. The DNA of the CDR3 is TGTGCCACCAGCAGAGATCTGGCCGGGTCGTACGAGCAGTACTTC.

The chain combines TRBV18 with TRBJ2-7, with D unresolved. With 7 bases removed from V and 6 bases from J, the gap between germline ends came to 13 bases. Germline V gives CDR1 KGHSH, CDR2 LQKENI. This CDR3 comprises 12 residues. The CDR3 DNA is TGTGCCAGCTTTACGACCGCAGGCGAGCAGTACTTC. Amino acids: CASFTTAGEQYF.

The rearrangement joins TRBV15 to TRBJ2-2, with D hard to call. This CDR3 region has 16 residues. The germline V and J ends were trimmed by 1 base and 0 bases, with 9 bases remaining between them. Germline values: CDR1 LNHNV, CDR2 YYDKDF (reference sequence). CDR3 region: CATSRVAAPNTGELFF. CDR3 DNA sequence: TGTGCCACCAGCAGAGTGGCGGCACCGAACACCGGGGAGCTGTTTTTT.

The V gene is TRBV6-5, the J gene TRBJ1-6, with 9 bases lining up with TRBD1. The CDR3 is 14 residues long. V shed 9 bases, J shed 7 bases, and the junction held 7 bases outside the gene matches. CDR1 MNHEY and CDR2 SVGAGI come from the germline V gene. CDR3 in amino acids: CASGTGLYNSPLHF. CDR3 coding DNA: TGTGCCAGTGGGACAGGGTTATACAATTCACCCCTCCACTTT.

The J gene is TRBJ2-3, the V gene TRBV7-2, with D perhaps matching TRBD2 (5 bases). The CDR3 contains 14 residues. Per the germline V gene, CDR1 is SGHTA and CDR2 is FQGNSA. V shed 5 bases and J shed 3 bases, with 12 bases lying between them. CDR3 residues: CASSPSTGTDTQYF. The CDR3 nucleotides read TGTGCCAGCAGCCCCTCAACGGGAACAGATACGCAGTATTTT.

The chain uses TRBV15 and TRBJ2-7; possible D gene TRBD2, 5 bases. Germline lookup yields CDR1 LNHNV and CDR2 YYDKDF (reference sequence). This CDR3 is built from 15 residues. V lost 0 bases and J lost 4, with 13 bases in between. CDR3 sequence: CATSRDSGSSYEQYF. CDR3 in DNA: TGTGCCACCAGCAGAGATTCGGGGTCCTCTTACGAGCAGTACTTC. Complete variable domain (other parts from reference TRBV15 and TRBJ2-7): DAMVIQNPRYQVTQFGKPVTLSCSQTLNHNVMYWYQQKSSQAPKLLFHYYDKDFNNEADTPDNFQSRRPNTSFCFLDIRSPGLGDTAMYLCATSRDSGSSYEQYFGPGTRLTVT.

The chain joins TRBV5-7 to TRBJ2-5, with 9 bases aligning to TRBD1. TRBV5-7 is reported as an ORF; its role is uncertain. The CDR3 extends over 15 amino acids. V trimming: 4 bases; J trimming: 6 bases; junction bases outside the gene matches: 10. CDR3 region: CASSPDRGLVKTQYF. The CDR3 DNA is TGTGCCAGCAGCCCGGACAGGGGATTAGTAAAGACCCAGTACTTC.

V is TRBV19 and J is TRBJ1-1; 8 bases match TRBD1. J gave up 2 bases and V 5 bases, and 7 bases lay outside the gene matches. The CDR3 is made up of 15 amino acids. CDR1 and CDR2 (germline): LNHDA, SQIVND (reference sequence). CDR3 in amino acids: CASSEGTGLNTEAFF. Written as DNA, the CDR3 is TGTGCCAGTAGTGAAGGGACAGGACTAAACACTGAAGCTTTCTTT.

V is TRBV27 and J is TRBJ1-6; D possibly corresponds to TRBD1 (5 bases). There are 12 residues in the CDR3. Trimming cost V 5 bases and J 14 bases, with 13 bases left between them. Germline values: CDR1 MNHEY, CDR2 SMNVEV (reference sequence). In DNA, the CDR3 is TGTGCCAGCAGTGCGGGACGCCTGGCCCTCCACTTT. Protein product: CASSAGRLALHF.

The V call is TRBV7-8, the J call TRBJ2-7, with 12 positions matching TRBD2. The CDR3 is 16 residues long. V gave up 3 bases and J gave up 0 bases; unmatched junction bases: 3. The germline CDR1 and CDR2 sequences are SGHVS and FQNEAQ. In DNA form, the CDR3 reads TGTGCCAGCAGCTTTATGACTAGCGGGGGCTCCTACGAGCAGTACTTC. It specifies CASSFMTSGGSYEQYF.

This rearrangement joins TRBV6-2 or TRBV6-3 to TRBJ2-1; no clear D gene. In germline, CDR1 is MNHEY, CDR2 SVGEGT. The CDR3 runs to 11 residues. Trimming took off 5 bases at V and 6 bases at J, with 5 bases between the two ends. CDR3 DNA: TGTGCCAGCAGTCCCCTCAATGAGCAGTTCTTC. Translated, it gives CASSPLNEQFF.

This sequence joins TRBV27 and TRBJ1-2, with 7 bases matching TRBD1. Germline lookup yields CDR1 MNHEY and CDR2 SMNVEV (reference sequence). The CDR3 totals 13 residues. Unmatched junction bases numbered 2, after V lost 3 bases and J lost 4 bases. The CDR3 reads CASSLGQFYGYTF. The CDR3 DNA reads as TGTGCCAGCAGTTTGGGACAGTTCTATGGCTACACCTTC.